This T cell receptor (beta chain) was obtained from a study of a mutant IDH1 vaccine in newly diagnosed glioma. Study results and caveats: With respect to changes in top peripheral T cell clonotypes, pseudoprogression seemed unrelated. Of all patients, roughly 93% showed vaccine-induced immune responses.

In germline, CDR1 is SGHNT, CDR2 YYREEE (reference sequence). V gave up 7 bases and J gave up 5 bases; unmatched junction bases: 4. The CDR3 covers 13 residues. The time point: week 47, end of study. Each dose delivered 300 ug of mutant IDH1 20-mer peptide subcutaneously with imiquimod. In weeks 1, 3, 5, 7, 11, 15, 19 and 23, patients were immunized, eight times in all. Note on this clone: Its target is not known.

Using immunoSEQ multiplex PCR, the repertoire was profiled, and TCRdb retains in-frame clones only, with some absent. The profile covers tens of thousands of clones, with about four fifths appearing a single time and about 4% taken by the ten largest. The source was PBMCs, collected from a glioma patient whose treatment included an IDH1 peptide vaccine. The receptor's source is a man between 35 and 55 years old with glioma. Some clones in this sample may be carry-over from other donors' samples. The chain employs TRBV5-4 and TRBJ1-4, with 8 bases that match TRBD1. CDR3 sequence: CASSRQGNEKLFF. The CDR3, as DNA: TGTGCCAGCTCCAGACAGGGGAATGAAAAACTGTTTTTT.